This passage covers 16 T cell receptor beta chains from one sample sequenced in a study of blood T cell repertoires in COVID-19. The method was immunoSEQ multiplex PCR; TCRdb's version includes in-frame clones alone and lacks a portion of them. The profile covers roughly 250,000 clones, with approximately 85% appearing a single time and 1.5% to 2% taken by the ten largest. Material for sequencing was PBMCs or T cells enriched from blood (not recorded which). These receptors all stem from a woman aged 45 to 65 who had recovered from COVID-19.

The chain recombines TRBV30 with TRBJ1-3, with TRBD1 as a possible D gene (6 bases). The CDR3 length is 13 residues. Trimming removed 5 bases from V and 0 bases from J, with 8 bases in between. Germline-derived CDR1 and CDR2 are GTSNPN and SVGIG (reference sequence). For the CDR3, the DNA is TGTGCCTGGGGACAGATCTCTGGAAACACCATATATTTT. Translating it yields CAWGQISGNTIYF.

The rearrangement links TRBV10-3 to TRBJ2-7; TRBD1 aligns across 7 bases. CDR1 is ENHRY and CDR2 is SYGVKD in the germline V gene. V shed 6 bases, J shed 3 bases, and the junction held 5 bases outside the gene matches. The CDR3 totals 13 residues. CDR3 sequence reads: CAIRTGTDYEQYF. The CDR3, as DNA: TGTGCCATCAGAACCGGGACAGACTACGAGCAGTACTTC.

The rearrangement joins TRBV10-1 to TRBJ2-3, with TRBD2 matching over 7 bases. The CDR3 totals 15 residues. In germline, CDR1 is WNHNN, CDR2 SYGVQD (reference sequence). V shed 6 bases, J shed 2 bases, and the junction held 8 bases outside the gene matches. The DNA of the CDR3 is TGCGCCAGCAGCCCTCCGGGACTAATCACAGATACGCAGTATTTT. Translation gives CASSPPGLITDTQYF.

As for this clone: Sequence at one end of the junction differs from germline and may be a read error. The genes are TRBV10-3 and TRBJ1-6, with 7 bases aligning to TRBD1. Germline V gives CDR1 ENHRY, CDR2 SYGVKD. This CDR3 contains 22 residues. Written as DNA, the CDR3 is TGTGCCATCAGTGAGCCCCTCAGGGGTTCGACAGGGAATCCCTCCAATAATTCACCCCTCCACTTT. It is translated as CAISEPLRGSTGNPSNNSPLHF.

The chain joins TRBV21-1 to TRBJ2-1; the DNA was not compared with TRBD1, the D call given in the table. TRBV21-1 is given as a pseudogene. The CDR3 runs 15 residues. The CDR3 coding sequence is TGTGCCAGCAGCGATACAGGGGGCGCCCACAATGAGCAGTTCTTC. It codes for CASSDTGGAHNEQFF.

This clone was detected only once. This chain joins TRBV28 and TRBJ2-7, with a tentative D call TRBD2 (5 bases). The CDR3 sequence is 14 residues long. The V and J ends lost 3 bases and 4 bases respectively, with 13 bases between them. Germline CDR1 and CDR2: MDHEN and SYDVKM. Here the CDR3 reads CASSLGLSGYEQYF. As DNA, the CDR3 is TGTGCCAGCAGTTTGGGTCTATCGGGGTACGAGCAGTACTTC.

The chain recombines TRBV7-6 with TRBJ1-1, with no clear D. There are 12 residues in the CDR3. The germline CDR1 and CDR2 sequences are SGHVS and FNYEAQ. Trimming took 5 bases from V and 5 from J, leaving 9 bases between them. For the CDR3, the DNA is TGTGCCAGCAGCCCTGTCGGGACTGAAGCTTTCTTT. Translated, it gives CASSPVGTEAFF.

This clone was seen only once. This sequence joins TRBV28 and TRBJ1-5; D is ambiguous. The ends were cut back, 5 bases at V and 6 bases at J, with 17 bases in the middle. Germline assignment: CDR1 MDHEN and CDR2 SYDVKM. This CDR3 is built from 15 residues. The CDR3 region is CASSNGLGTSQPQHF. CDR3 DNA sequence: TGTGCCAGCAGTAACGGACTGGGCACGAGTCAGCCCCAGCATTTT.

This clone was seen just once. The chain combines TRBV3-1 (or the pseudogene TRBV3-2) with TRBJ1-5, with 7 bases matching TRBD1. The CDR3 is made up of 14 amino acids. Germline trimming cut 4 bases from V and 6 bases from J; bases unmatched to any gene: 6. Germline V gene sequence: CDR1 LGHDT, CDR2 YNNKEL (reference sequence). CDR3 amino acids: CASSLGQVAQPQHF. CDR3 bases: TGTGCCAGCAGCCTCGGACAGGTTGCTCAGCCCCAGCATTTT.

The genes are TRBV5-5 and TRBJ1-2; maybe TRBD1 (6 bases). Germline CDR1 SGHKS, CDR2 YYEKEE (reference sequence). The germline V and J ends were trimmed by 6 bases and 6 bases, with 12 bases remaining between them. The CDR3 has 12 residues. CDR3 nucleotide sequence: TGTGCCAGCAACACAGGGTACGATGGCTACACCTTC. It specifies CASNTGYDGYTF.

The rearrangement links TRBV18 to TRBJ1-4; 7 bases align to TRBD1. CDR3 length: 14 residues. J was trimmed by 7 bases and V by 3 bases; bases with no gene match: 5. CDR1 KGHSH and CDR2 LQKENI come from the germline V gene. The CDR3 nucleotides read TGTGCCAGCTCACCGACAGGGACGCCTGAAAAACTGTTTTTT. It codes for CASSPTGTPEKLFF.

The rearrangement links TRBV18 to TRBJ1-1, with D possibly TRBD1 on 6 matching bases. The germline V gene has CDR1 KGHSH and CDR2 LQKENI. V was clipped by 3 bases and J by 5 bases, with 13 bases between them. The CDR3 is 14 residues long. The CDR3 spells CASSPGGRRTEAFF. The CDR3 DNA is TGTGCCAGCTCACCGGGGGGGCGGCGTACTGAAGCTTTCTTT.

At least ten counts were recorded for this clone. The rearrangement uses TRBV27 and TRBJ2-5, with 13 bases fitting TRBD2. V gave up 2 bases and J gave up 3 bases; unmatched junction bases: 6. The germline gives CDR1 MNHEY, CDR2 SMNVEV (reference sequence). CDR3 length equals 17 residues. The CDR3 reads CASSLVRTSGSKETQYF. CDR3 coding DNA: TGTGCCAGCAGTTTAGTCCGGACTAGCGGGAGCAAAGAGACCCAGTACTTC.

J is TRBJ1-2 and V is TRBV5-1; D is unclear. The CDR3 loop spans 11 amino acids. V was shortened by 3 bases and J by 9 bases, with 9 bases between the two germline ends. Germline CDR1 and CDR2: SGHRS and YFSETQ. CDR3: CASSSELSYTF. DNA for the CDR3: TGCGCCAGCAGCTCCGAACTCAGCTACACCTTC.

J is TRBJ2-7 and V is TRBV29-1, with a tentative D call TRBD2 (6 bases). The CDR3 is made up of 13 amino acids. V was cut by 4 bases and J by 0 bases, with 10 bases left in between. Germline lookup yields CDR1 SQVTM and CDR2 ANQGSEA. In DNA form, the CDR3 reads TGCAGCGTTGGGGGAGGCCTCTCCTACGAGCAGTACTTC. Encoded protein: CSVGGGLSYEQYF.

The rearrangement links TRBV2 to TRBJ2-7; tentative D call: TRBD1 (5 bases). The ends were cut back, 6 bases at V and 6 bases at J, with 12 bases in the middle. CDR1 and CDR2 (germline): SNHLY, FYNNEI. There are 12 residues in the CDR3. In nucleotides, the CDR3 is TGTGCCAGCAGGGTCGGACACGCCGAGCAGTACTTC. This gives the protein CASRVGHAEQYF. The entire variable domain, with the rest obtained from reference TRBV2 and TRBJ2-7, is as follows: EPEVTQTPSHQVTQMGQEVILRCVPISNHLYFYWYRQILGQKVEFLVSFYNNEISEKSEIFDDQFSVERPDGSNFTLKIRSTKLEDSAMYFCASRVGHAEQYFGPGTRLTVT.